Listed below are T cell receptor beta chains from one sample, sequenced in a study of cytomegalovirus exposure and HLA in healthy donors. Some clones are missing from TCRdb's copy, which holds only in-frame ones; the method was immunoSEQ multiplex PCR. This repertoire shows roughly 200,000 clones, about 89% found once; its top ten account for about 1%. The sample comprised PBMCs. The source of these receptors is a woman between 18 and 29 years old in good health and CMV-seronegative. The CDR3 runs from the conserved cysteine through the conserved F or W. A D gene is named only where the DNA matches it firmly. The size field is filled for only some rows; it gives once, few, many or a size class.

J gene | D gene | clone size | V gene | CDR3 DNA | CDR3 protein
TRBJ1-5 | - | - | TRBV7-2 | TGTGCCAGCAGCTCCCAGGCGGGGGAGATGATCCCCCAGCATTTT | CASSSQAGEMIPQHF
TRBJ2-1 | - | - | TRBV19 | TGTGCCAGTAGTATTGGTGCTAGCCGAACCTACAATGAGCAGTTCTTC | CASSIGASRTYNEQFF
TRBJ1-5 | TRBD1 | - | TRBV4-1 | TGCGCCAGCAGCCAAGATATTGGACAGGGTGCCCAGCATTTT | CASSQDIGQGAQHF
TRBJ2-1 | TRBD2 | once | TRBV4-3 | TGCGCCAGCAGCCCGTCGGGGGGCCTAGCGGGATTTAATGAGCAGTTCTTC | CASSPSGGLAGFNEQFF
TRBJ1-5 | TRBD1 | - | TRBV19 | TGTGCCAGTAGGCCCGACGGGACAGCGGTGCGCCAGCCCCAGCATTTT | CASRPDGTAVRQPQHF
TRBJ1-2 | - | - | TRBV4-2 | TGTGCCAGCAGCCAAGGGCAGGGTATAGATGGCTACACCTTC | CASSQGQGIDGYTF
TRBJ1-2 | - | - | TRBV4-1 | TGCGCCAGCAGCCAAGCCTATCCGGACAGATTTTCCTATGGCTACACCTTC | CASSQAYPDRFSYGYTF
TRBJ2-3 | - | - | TRBV5-6 | TGTGCCAGCAGCTTGGTTTTAGTTACTGATACGCAGTATTTT | CASSLVLVTDTQYF
TRBJ2-7 | TRBD2 | - | TRBV18 | TGTGCCAGCTCACCGACTAGCGCATCCTACGAGCAGTACTTC | CASSPTSASYEQYF
TRBJ2-7 | - | - | TRBV21-1 | TGTGCCAGCAGCAATAAGGGGTCGAACAGGGGGTACTACGAGCAGTACTTC | CASSNKGSNRGYYEQYF
TRBJ1-3 | - | - | TRBV4-2 | TGTGCCAGCAGCCAAGATAGGGGTAACACCATATATTTT | CASSQDRGNTIYF
TRBJ1-5 | TRBD1 | - | TRBV6-1 | TGTGCCAGCAGACAGGGGGCACATCAGCCCCAGCATTTT | CASRQGAHQPQHF
TRBJ1-2 | - | - | TRBV14 | TGTGCCAGCAGCCACAAGTCGGGCACGGGGAACTATGGCTACACCTTC | CASSHKSGTGNYGYTF
TRBJ2-5 | - | - | TRBV11-2 | TGTGCCAGCAGGTTACAGGGAATCGGTGAGCAGTACTTC | CASRLQGIGEQYF